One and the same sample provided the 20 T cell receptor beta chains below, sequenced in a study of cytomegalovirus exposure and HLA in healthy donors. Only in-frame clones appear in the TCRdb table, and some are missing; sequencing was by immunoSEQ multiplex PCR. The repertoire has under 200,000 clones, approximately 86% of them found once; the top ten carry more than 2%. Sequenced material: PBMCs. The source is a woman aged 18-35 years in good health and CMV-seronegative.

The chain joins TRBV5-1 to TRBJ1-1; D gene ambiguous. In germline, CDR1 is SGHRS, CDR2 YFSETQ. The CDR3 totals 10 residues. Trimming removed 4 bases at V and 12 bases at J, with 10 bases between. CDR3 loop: CASSGRGTFF. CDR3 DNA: TGCGCCAGCAGCGGGAGAGGTACTTTCTTT.

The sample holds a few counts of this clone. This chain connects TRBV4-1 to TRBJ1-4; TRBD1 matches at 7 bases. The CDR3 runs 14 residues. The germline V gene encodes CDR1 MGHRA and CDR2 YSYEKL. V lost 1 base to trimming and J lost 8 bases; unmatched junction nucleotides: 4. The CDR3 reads CASSQGQGGEKLFF. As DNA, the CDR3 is TGCGCCAGCAGCCAAGGACAGGGAGGAGAAAAACTGTTTTTT.

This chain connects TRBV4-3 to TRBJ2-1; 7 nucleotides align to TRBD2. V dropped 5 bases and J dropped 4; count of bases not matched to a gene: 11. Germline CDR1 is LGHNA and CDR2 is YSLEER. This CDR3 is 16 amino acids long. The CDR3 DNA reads TGCGCCAGCAGCTCGCGCAACCTAGCGGAGTACAATGAGCAGTTCTTC. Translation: CASSSRNLAEYNEQFF.

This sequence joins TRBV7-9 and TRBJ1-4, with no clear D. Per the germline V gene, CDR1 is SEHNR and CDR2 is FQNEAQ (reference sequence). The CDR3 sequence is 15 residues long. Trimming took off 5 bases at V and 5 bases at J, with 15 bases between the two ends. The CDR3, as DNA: TGTGCCAGCAGCCAATCAGGTGGGGAGAATGAAAAACTGTTTTTT. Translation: CASSQSGGENEKLFF.

CDR3 sequence (DNA): TGCGCCAGCAGCCGTCAGGGAGGCGGAGGCCTCACAGATACGCAGTATTTT. This encodes CASSRQGGGGLTDTQYF. This sequence joins TRBV4-3 and TRBJ2-3; possible D gene TRBD2, 6 bases. The V gene lost 4 bases and the J gene lost 2 bases, with 19 bases spanning the gap. This CDR3 region has 17 residues. Germline V gene data show CDR1 as LGHNA and CDR2 as YSLEER.

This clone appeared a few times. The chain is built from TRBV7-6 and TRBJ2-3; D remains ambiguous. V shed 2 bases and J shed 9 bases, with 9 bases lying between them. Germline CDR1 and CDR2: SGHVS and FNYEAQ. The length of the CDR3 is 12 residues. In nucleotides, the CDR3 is TGTGCCAGCAGCTTAACCTCCGGGACGCAGTATTTT. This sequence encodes CASSLTSGTQYF. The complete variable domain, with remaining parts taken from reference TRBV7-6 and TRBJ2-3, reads GAGVSQSPRYKVTKRGQDVALRCDPISGHVSLYWYRQALGQGPEFLTYFNYEAQQDKSGLPNDRFSAERPEGSISTLTIQRTEQRDSAMYRCASSLTSGTQYFGPGTRLTVL.

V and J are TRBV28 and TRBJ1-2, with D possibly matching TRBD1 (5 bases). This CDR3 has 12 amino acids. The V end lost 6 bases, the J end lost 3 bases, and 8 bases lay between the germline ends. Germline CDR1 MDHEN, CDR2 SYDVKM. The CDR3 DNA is TGTGCCAGCAGGGGGGGGGACTATGGCTACACCTTC. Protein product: CASRGGDYGYTF.

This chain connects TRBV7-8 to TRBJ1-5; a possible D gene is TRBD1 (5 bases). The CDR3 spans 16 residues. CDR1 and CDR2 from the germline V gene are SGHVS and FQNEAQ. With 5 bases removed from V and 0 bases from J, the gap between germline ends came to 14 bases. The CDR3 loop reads CASSLFGQVSNQPQHF. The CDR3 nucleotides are TGTGCCAGCAGCCTTTTTGGACAAGTTAGCAATCAGCCCCAGCATTTT.

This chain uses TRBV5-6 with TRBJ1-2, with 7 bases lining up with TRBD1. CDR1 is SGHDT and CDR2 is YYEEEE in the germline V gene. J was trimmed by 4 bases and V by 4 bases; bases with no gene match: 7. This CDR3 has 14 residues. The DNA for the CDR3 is TGTGCCAGCAGCCGCGACAGGGTTGCCTATGGCTACACCTTC. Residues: CASSRDRVAYGYTF.

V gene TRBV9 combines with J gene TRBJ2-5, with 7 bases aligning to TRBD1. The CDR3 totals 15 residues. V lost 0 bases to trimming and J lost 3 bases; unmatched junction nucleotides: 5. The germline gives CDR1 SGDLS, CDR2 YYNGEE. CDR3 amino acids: CASSVDDRAEETQYF. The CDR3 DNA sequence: TGTGCCAGCAGCGTAGACGACAGGGCGGAAGAGACCCAGTACTTC.

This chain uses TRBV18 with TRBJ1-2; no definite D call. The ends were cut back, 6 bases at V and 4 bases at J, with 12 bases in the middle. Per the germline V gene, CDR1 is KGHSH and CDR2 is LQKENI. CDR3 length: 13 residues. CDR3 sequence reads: CASSPDGSYGYTF. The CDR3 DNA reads TGTGCCAGCTCGCCTGACGGGAGCTATGGCTACACCTTC.

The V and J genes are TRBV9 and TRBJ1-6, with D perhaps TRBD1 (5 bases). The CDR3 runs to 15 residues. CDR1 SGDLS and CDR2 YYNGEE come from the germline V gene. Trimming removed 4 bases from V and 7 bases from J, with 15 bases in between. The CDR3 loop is CASSFQGHRNSPLHF. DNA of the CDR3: TGTGCCAGCAGCTTTCAGGGTCATCGAAATTCACCCCTCCACTTT.

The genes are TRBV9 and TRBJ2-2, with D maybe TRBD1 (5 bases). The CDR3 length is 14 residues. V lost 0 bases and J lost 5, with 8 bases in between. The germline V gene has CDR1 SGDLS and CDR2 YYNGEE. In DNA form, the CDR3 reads TGTGCCAGCAGCGTAGAGGGGTGGACCGGGGAGCTGTTTTTT. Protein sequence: CASSVEGWTGELFF.

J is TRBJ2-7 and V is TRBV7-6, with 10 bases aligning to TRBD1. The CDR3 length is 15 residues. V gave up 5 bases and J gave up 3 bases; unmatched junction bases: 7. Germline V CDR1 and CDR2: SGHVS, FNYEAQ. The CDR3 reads CASSPGQGGYYEQYF. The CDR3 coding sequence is TGTGCCAGCAGCCCTGGACAGGGGGGTTACTACGAGCAGTACTTC.

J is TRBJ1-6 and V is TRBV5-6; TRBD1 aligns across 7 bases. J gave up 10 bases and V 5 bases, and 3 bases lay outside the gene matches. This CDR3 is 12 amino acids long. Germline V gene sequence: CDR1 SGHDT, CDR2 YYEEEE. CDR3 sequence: CASRAGGSPLHF. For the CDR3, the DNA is TGTGCCAGCAGAGCAGGGGGATCACCCCTCCACTTT.

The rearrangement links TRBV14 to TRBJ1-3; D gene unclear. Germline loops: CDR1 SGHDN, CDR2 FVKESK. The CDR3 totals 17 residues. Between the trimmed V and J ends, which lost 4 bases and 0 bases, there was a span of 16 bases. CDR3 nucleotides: TGTGCCAGCAGCCCACAGAATTACCGCCTCTCTGGAAACACCATATATTTT. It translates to CASSPQNYRLSGNTIYF.

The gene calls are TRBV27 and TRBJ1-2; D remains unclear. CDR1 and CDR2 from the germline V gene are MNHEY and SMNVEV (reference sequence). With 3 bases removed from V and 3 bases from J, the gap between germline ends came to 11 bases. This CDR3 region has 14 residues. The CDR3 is CASSFSAAYYGYTF. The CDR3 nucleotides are TGTGCCAGCAGTTTTTCGGCGGCATACTATGGCTACACCTTC.

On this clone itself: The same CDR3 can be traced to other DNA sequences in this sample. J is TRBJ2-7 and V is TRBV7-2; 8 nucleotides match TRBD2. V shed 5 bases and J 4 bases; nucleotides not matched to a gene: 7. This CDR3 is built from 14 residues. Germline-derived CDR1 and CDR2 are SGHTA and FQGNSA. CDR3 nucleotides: TGTGCCAGCAGCCTCTCCCGGGGGGGGTACGAGCAGTACTTC. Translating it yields CASSLSRGGYEQYF.

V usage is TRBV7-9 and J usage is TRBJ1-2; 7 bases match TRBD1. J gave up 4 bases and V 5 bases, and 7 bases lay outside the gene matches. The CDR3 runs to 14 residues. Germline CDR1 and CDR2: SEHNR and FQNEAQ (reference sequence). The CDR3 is CASSRSGTAYGYTF. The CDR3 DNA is TGTGCCAGCAGCAGATCCGGGACAGCCTATGGCTACACCTTC.

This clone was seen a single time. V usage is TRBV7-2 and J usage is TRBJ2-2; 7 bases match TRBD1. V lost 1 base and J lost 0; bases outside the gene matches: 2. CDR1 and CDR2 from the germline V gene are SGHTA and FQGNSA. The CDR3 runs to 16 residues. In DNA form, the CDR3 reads TGTGCCAGCAGCTTAGGAGGGACAGCGAACACCGGGGAGCTGTTTTTT. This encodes CASSLGGTANTGELFF.